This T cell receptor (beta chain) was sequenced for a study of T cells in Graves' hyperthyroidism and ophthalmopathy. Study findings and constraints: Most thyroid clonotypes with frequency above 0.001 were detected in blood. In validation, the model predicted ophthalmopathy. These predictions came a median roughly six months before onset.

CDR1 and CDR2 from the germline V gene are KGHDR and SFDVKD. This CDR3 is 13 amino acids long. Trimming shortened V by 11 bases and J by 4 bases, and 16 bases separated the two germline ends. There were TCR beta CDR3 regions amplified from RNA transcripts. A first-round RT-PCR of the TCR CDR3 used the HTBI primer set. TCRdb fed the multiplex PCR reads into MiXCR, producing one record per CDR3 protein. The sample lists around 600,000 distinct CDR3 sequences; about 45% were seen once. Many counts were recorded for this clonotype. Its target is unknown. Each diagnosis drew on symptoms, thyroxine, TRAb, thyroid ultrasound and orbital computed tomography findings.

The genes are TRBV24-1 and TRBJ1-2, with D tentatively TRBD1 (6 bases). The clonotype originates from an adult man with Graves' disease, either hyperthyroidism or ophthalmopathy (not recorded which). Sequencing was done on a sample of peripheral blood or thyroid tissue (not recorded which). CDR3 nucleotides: TGTGCCAGCTCACCTGGACAGATCTATGGCTACACCTTC. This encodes CASSPGQIYGYTF.